This entry lists 17 T cell receptor beta chains sequenced from one sample in a study of tumor and adjacent non-tumor tissue in lung cancer. TCRbeta libraries were built with three rounds of nested PCR, modified from ARM-PCR. TCRdb redid the calling of the multiplex PCR reads with MiXCR, one entry per CDR3 protein. Here the sample spans 200,000 to 250,000 distinct CDR3 sequences, about 71% being singletons. No cell sorting was done before RNA was extracted from the tissue. The sequenced material came from lung tumor tissue. These receptors were obtained from a man in his fifties or sixties with non-small cell lung cancer.

The table lists this clonotype with a few counts. This chain joins TRBV4-1 and TRBJ2-1; D is possibly TRBD2 (5 bases). The V gene lost 0 bases and the J gene lost 4 bases, with 16 bases spanning the gap. CDR3 length equals 17 residues. The germline CDR1 and CDR2 sequences are MGHRA and YSYEKL. This CDR3 reads CASSQEGLATLYNEQFF. The DNA of the CDR3 is TGCGCCAGCAGCCAAGAAGGACTCGCGACCCTGTACAATGAGCAGTTCTTC.

Comments on this clonotype: The junction shows a germline mismatch at one end, possibly a read error. V usage is TRBV29-1 and J usage is TRBJ2-1; TRBD2 agrees at 7 bases. CDR1 SQVTM and CDR2 ANQGSEA come from the germline V gene. The CDR3 is made up of 16 amino acids. CDR3 in amino acids: CSVPKTSLSSYNKQFF. CDR3 in DNA: TGCAGCGTTCCTAAGACTAGCTTGAGCTCCTACAATAAGCAGTTCTTC.

Details on this clonotype: A junction end diverges from the germline sequence, so it may reflect a read error. The chain is built from TRBV11-1 and TRBJ2-7; 9 bases are shared with TRBD2. Germline values: CDR1 SGHAT, CDR2 FQDESV (reference sequence). CDR3 length: 15 residues. CDR3: CANSRASGTANEQYF. Written as DNA, the CDR3 is TGTGCCAACAGCAGGGCTAGCGGGACGGCAAACGAGCAGTACTTC.

The rearrangement uses TRBV10-3 and TRBJ2-3; 12 nucleotides align to TRBD2. This CDR3 region has 16 residues. Unmatched junction bases numbered 2, after V lost 4 bases and J lost 0 bases. Germline CDR1 is ENHRY and CDR2 is SYGVKD. CDR3: CAISGGLAGSTDTQYF. CDR3 coding DNA: TGTGCCATCAGTGGTGGACTAGCGGGGAGCACAGATACGCAGTATTTT.

Comment on this clonotype: Relative to the germline gene, one junction end is altered; a read error may explain this. V and J are TRBV2 and TRBJ1-5, with D unclear. CDR3 length: 14 amino acids. CDR1 is SNHLY and CDR2 is FYNNEI in the germline V gene. The CDR3 DNA sequence: TGTGTCAGCACATTGAGCAGGTCCAATCAGCCCCAGCATTTT. This sequence encodes CVSTLSRSNQPQHF.

This clonotype has a count of ten or more. V usage is TRBV20-1 and J usage is TRBJ1-2; TRBD1 matches 7 bases. CDR3 length equals 14 residues. Germline V gene lookup returns CDR1 DFQATT and CDR2 SNEGSKA (reference sequence). Unmatched junction bases numbered 6, after V lost 3 bases and J lost 2 bases. The CDR3 spells CSASQGGRNYGYTF. The CDR3 DNA is TGCAGTGCTAGCCAGGGGGGAAGGAACTATGGCTACACCTTC.

This chain uses TRBV30 with TRBJ2-1; 11 nucleotides align to TRBD2. This CDR3 is built from 15 residues. CDR1 is GTSNPN and CDR2 is SVGIG in the germline V gene (reference sequence). The V segment lost 3 bases and the J segment 6 bases; nucleotides outside the gene matches: 7. CDR3 in amino acids: CAWRKLAGAGNEQFF. As DNA, the CDR3 is TGTGCCTGGAGGAAACTAGCGGGAGCGGGCAATGAGCAGTTCTTC.

The chain recombines TRBV6-6 with TRBJ1-4; TRBD1 might be the D (5 bases). The V end was cut by 7 bases, the J end by 8 bases, with 20 bases between. CDR1 is MNHNY, CDR2 SVGAGI, per germline (reference sequence). The CDR3 spans 15 residues. The CDR3 bases are TGTGCCAGCACTTCCCAACGGGGGAGATGGGAAAAACTGTTTTTT. Translation gives CASTSQRGRWEKLFF.

With respect to this clonotype: A much larger clone differs by one base, so this may be a read error. This chain links TRBV6-1 with TRBJ2-1; possibly TRBD1 or TRBD2 for D (5 bases each). The CDR3 is 12 residues long. Looked up from germline, CDR1 is MNHNS and CDR2 is SASEGT. With 7 bases removed from V and 9 bases from J, the gap between germline ends came to 13 bases. This CDR3 reads CASTFEGSEQFF. The CDR3 DNA follows: TGTGCCAGCACCTTCGAGGGGAGTGAGCAGTTCTTC.

This clonotype has a count of ten or more. This sequence joins TRBV4-1 and TRBJ2-1; D possibly uses TRBD1 or TRBD2 (5 bases each). V was shortened by 4 bases and J by 6 bases, with 16 bases between the two germline ends. The CDR3 contains 15 residues. Germline assignment: CDR1 MGHRA and CDR2 YSYEKL. The CDR3 DNA reads TGCGCCAGCAGCCGAATCCCGGGACCGATCAATGAGCAGTTCTTC. Protein: CASSRIPGPINEQFF.

On this clonotype: A much larger clone is a single base away; this may be a read error. This chain joins TRBV4-2 and TRBJ1-4, with D possibly TRBD1 on 5 matching bases. This CDR3 is built from 17 residues. From germline, CDR1 is LGHNA and CDR2 YNFKEQ. CDR3 in amino acids: CANSQELPGPKNEKLFF. CDR3 nucleotide sequence: TGTGCCAACAGCCAAGAGCTCCCGGGACCTAAAAATGAAAAACTGTTTTTT.

Points on this clonotype: The germline gene is not matched at one end of the junction; a read error may be the cause. The J gene is TRBJ1-1, the V gene TRBV11-3; no clear D gene. Per germline, CDR1 SGHNT and CDR2 YENEEA. The CDR3 totals 13 residues. CDR3 sequence reads: CASSFQWSTEAFF. Here the CDR3 DNA reads TGTGCCAGTAGCTTTCAGTGGAGCACTGAAGCTTTCTTT.

The chain uses TRBV4-1 and TRBJ2-5; 9 bases agree with TRBD2. Germline V gene lookup returns CDR1 MGHRA and CDR2 YSYEKL. There are 16 residues in the CDR3. V lost 1 base and J lost 4; bases outside the gene matches: 7. DNA for the CDR3: TGCGCCAGCAGCCAAGTAGGAGCGGGGGGACCAGAGACCCAGTACTTC. It specifies CASSQVGAGGPETQYF.

In regard to this clonotype: An end of the junction does not agree with germline; a read error may underlie this. The chain joins TRBV6-2 or TRBV6-3 to TRBJ2-3, with 7 bases fitting TRBD2. The CDR3 spans 14 residues. Germline CDR1 reads MNHEY; CDR2 reads SVGEGT. The CDR3 DNA reads as TGTGCCTGCAGTTCTAGCGGTCCCACAGATACGCATTATTTT. Its protein is CACSSSGPTDTHYF.

This clonotype was observed once. The chain employs TRBV12-3 or TRBV12-4 and TRBJ2-7; D unresolved. V was pared by 7 bases and J by 3 bases, with 13 bases between. The CDR3 has 13 amino acids. The CDR3 loop reads CASTSNVYYEQYF. CDR3 coding DNA: TGTGCCAGCACCTCAAATGTGTACTACGAGCAGTACTTC.

In DNA form, the CDR3 reads TGCAGTGCTAACAGGGAATACAGTGAAGCTTTCTTT. It translates to CSANREYSEAFF. V is TRBV20-1 and J is TRBJ1-1, with D maybe TRBD1 (6 bases). CDR3 size: 12 residues. The germline CDR1 and CDR2 sequences are DFQATT and SNEGSKA (reference sequence). The V end lost 4 bases, the J end lost 7 bases, and 13 bases lay between the germline ends.

This chain connects TRBV12-3 or TRBV12-4 to TRBJ2-7, with 8 bases that match TRBD1. The CDR3 totals 16 residues. Trimming cost V 2 bases and J 9 bases; bases outside gene matches: 15. CDR3 loop: CASSLFFGQGRNRQYF. The CDR3 DNA follows: TGTGCCAGCAGTTTATTTTTCGGACAGGGTAGGAACAGGCAGTACTTC.